The clone carrying this T cell receptor (beta chain) was recorded at least ten times. Its target is not known. One entry per CDR3 protein, called by TCRdb with MiXCR from the reads. The data show approximately 290,000 distinct CDR3 sequences, with about a quarter seen just once and roughly 13% held by the top ten. This sample is drawn from a study of T cell repertoires in cytomegalovirus infection. In the study overall: Through public TCR beta signatures, both CMV infection and matching HLA type were indicated.

The ends lost 1 base at V and 12 bases at J; junction bases unmatched: 9. The length of the CDR3 is 15 residues. CDR1 and CDR2 (germline): SGHTA, FQGNSA. Study findings and constraints: HLA-C-restricted, CMV-specific TCR beta clonotypes were dominant ex vivo. Summed frequency of public TCR beta families distinguished CMV carriers with the relevant HLA.

This clonotype was obtained from a human donor in good health (CMV status not recorded). Some clones in this sample may be carry-over from other donors' samples. Material: PBMCs. The chain combines TRBV7-2 with TRBJ1-2; TRBD1 matches 12 bases. The CDR3 region has the DNA TGTGCCAGCAGCTTAGAAACGGGACAGGGGGCATCGGACACCTTC. This gives the protein CASSLETGQGASDTF.